The 7 T cell receptor beta chains in this list originate from one sample, sequenced in a study of blood T cell repertoires in COVID-19 (dated by TCRdb to the early 2020s). Libraries came from the immunoSEQ multiplex PCR assay. TCRdb re-hosts the immuneACCESS table, in-frame sequences only. Its copies lack some clones; in the studies checked, an unresolved V gene accounts for under half of them, and the cause for the rest is not known. The sample contains some 220,000 clones, 84% of them found a single time. The ten top clones hold roughly a tenth of the sample. The source material was peripheral blood. All receptors derive from a man in his fifties with active or convalescent COVID-19.

This chain links TRBV11-2 with TRBJ2-5; D is uncertain. This CDR3 spans 14 amino acids. Germline values: CDR1 SGHAT, CDR2 FQNNGV. V dropped 1 base and J dropped 2 bases, with 8 bases sitting between them. Here the CDR3 reads CASSLVGAQETQYF. CDR3 bases: TGTGCCAGCAGCTTAGTTGGAGCTCAAGAGACCCAGTACTTC.

The CDR3 here is CASSLEQVEGTQYF. The CDR3 DNA reads TGCGCCAGCAGCTTGGAGCAGGTAGAAGGAACCCAGTACTTC. The chain joins TRBV5-1 to TRBJ2-5, with D unresolved. The V gene's germline CDR1 is SGHRS and CDR2 YFSETQ. CDR3 length equals 14 residues. Trimming took off 0 bases at V and 8 bases at J, with 14 bases between the two ends.

The chain is built from TRBV7-2 and TRBJ2-5; TRBD2 matches at 8 bases. Germline V gene data show CDR1 as SGHTA and CDR2 as FQGNSA. Trimming at V came to 4 bases and at J to 2 bases, leaving 3 bases not matched to a gene. There are 14 residues in the CDR3. The CDR3 sequence: CASSSGGRQETQYF. The CDR3 DNA follows: TGTGCCAGCAGCTCGGGAGGGAGGCAAGAGACCCAGTACTTC.

The V call is TRBV6-2 or TRBV6-3, the J call TRBJ2-3; tentative D call: TRBD2 (6 bases). V was clipped by 2 bases and J by 2 bases, with 11 bases between them. There are 15 residues in the CDR3. Looked up from germline, CDR1 is MNHEY and CDR2 is SVGEGT. Written as DNA, the CDR3 is TGTGCCAGCAGTTACGCGGGGCTAACCACAGATACGCAGTATTTT. Translated, it gives CASSYAGLTTDTQYF.

A few counts support this clone. The chain couples TRBV3-1 (or the pseudogene TRBV3-2) to TRBJ2-7, with TRBD1 as a possible D gene (5 bases). CDR1 and CDR2 (germline): LGHDT, YNNKEL (reference sequence). The CDR3 sequence is 14 residues long. V was shortened by 0 bases and J by 6 bases, with 12 bases between the two germline ends. The CDR3 sequence: CASSQDNIRAEQYV. In DNA form, the CDR3 reads TGTGCCAGCAGCCAAGATAATATCAGGGCCGAGCAGTACGTC.

In its sample, this clone was seen a few times. V gene TRBV7-8 combines with J gene TRBJ2-5; D remains unclear. CDR3 length equals 16 residues. The germline gives CDR1 SGHVS, CDR2 FQNEAQ. V lost 0 bases and J 4 bases, leaving 15 bases between the germline ends. The CDR3 sequence is CASSLAFSSGGETQYF. DNA of the CDR3: TGTGCCAGCAGCTTAGCGTTTAGCTCCGGCGGAGAGACCCAGTACTTC.

This sequence joins TRBV5-1 and TRBJ1-4; 8 positions match TRBD1. The CDR3 length is 15 residues. With 4 bases clipped from V and 0 bases from J, the junction kept 2 bases outside the gene matches. The germline V gene encodes CDR1 SGHRS and CDR2 YFSETQ. In DNA form, the CDR3 reads TGCGCCAGCAGCCAGGGACAGGCAACTAATGAAAAACTGTTTTTT. The encoded protein is CASSQGQATNEKLFF.